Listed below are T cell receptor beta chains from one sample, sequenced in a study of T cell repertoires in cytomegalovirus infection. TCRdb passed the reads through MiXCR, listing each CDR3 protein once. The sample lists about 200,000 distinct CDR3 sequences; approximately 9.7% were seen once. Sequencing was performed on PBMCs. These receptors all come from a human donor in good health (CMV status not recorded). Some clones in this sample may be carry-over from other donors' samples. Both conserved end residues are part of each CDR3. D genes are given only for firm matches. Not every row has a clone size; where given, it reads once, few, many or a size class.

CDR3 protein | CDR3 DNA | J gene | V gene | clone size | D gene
CASSPRGTENTEAFF | TGTGCCAGCTCACCACGGGGGACGGAGAACACTGAAGCTTTCTTT | TRBJ1-1 | TRBV18 | - | -
CASISEVGQGWNQPQHF | TGTGCCAGCATCTCGGAGGTTGGGCAGGGTTGGAATCAGCCCCAGCATTTT | TRBJ1-5 | TRBV28 | - | -
CASRLSGTNTGELFF | TGTGCCAGCAGGCTTTCGGGAACGAACACCGGGGAGCTGTTTTTT | TRBJ2-2 | TRBV6-1 | many | -
CASSPLAGGLPYEQYF | TGTGCCAGCAGCCCTTTAGCGGGGGGCCTCCCCTACGAGCAGTACTTC | TRBJ2-7 | TRBV7-6 | few | TRBD2
CASSQFLTGDLPQHF | TGTGCCAGCAGCCAATTTCTGACAGGGGACCTGCCCCAGCATTTT | TRBJ1-5 | TRBV7-8 | - | TRBD1
CASSVEDPSVSTEAFF | TGTGCCAGCAGCGTTGAGGACCCCTCGGTTTCCACTGAAGCTTTCTTT | TRBJ1-1 | TRBV7-8 | many | -
CATSDQGNPTGELFF | TGTGCCACCAGTGATCAGGGGAATCCCACCGGGGAGCTGTTTTTT | TRBJ2-2 | TRBV24-1 | - | -
CSVQIHSGNTIYF | TGCAGCGTCCAGATTCACTCTGGAAACACCATATATTTT | TRBJ1-3 | TRBV29-1 | few | -
CASSSARLVQETQYF | TGTGCCAGCAGCTCTGCTCGACTAGTACAAGAGACCCAGTACTTC | TRBJ2-5 | TRBV7-2 | - | -
CASSHETSGGYEQYF | TGTGCCAGCAGCCACGAGACTAGCGGAGGATACGAGCAGTACTTC | TRBJ2-7 | TRBV7-2 | many | TRBD2
CASSSRTGTSGNTIYF | TGTGCCAGCAGCTCTAGGACAGGGACCTCTGGAAACACCATATATTTT | TRBJ1-3 | TRBV7-2 | many | TRBD1
CSAHGTGTGGGYGYTF | TGCAGTGCTCACGGCACCGGGACAGGGGGCGGCTATGGCTACACCTTC | TRBJ1-2 | TRBV20-1 | - | TRBD1
CASSLYTGARDTEAFF | TGTGCCAGCTCCCTCTACACAGGGGCGCGGGACACTGAAGCTTTCTTT | TRBJ1-1 | TRBV18 | many | TRBD1
CSARIGRRNTEAFF | TGCAGTGCTAGGATCGGGCGCAGGAACACTGAAGCTTTCTTT | TRBJ1-1 | TRBV20-1 | - | -
CAWSQGTYNEQFF | TGTGCCTGGAGCCAGGGAACCTACAATGAGCAGTTCTTC | TRBJ2-1 | TRBV30 | - | -